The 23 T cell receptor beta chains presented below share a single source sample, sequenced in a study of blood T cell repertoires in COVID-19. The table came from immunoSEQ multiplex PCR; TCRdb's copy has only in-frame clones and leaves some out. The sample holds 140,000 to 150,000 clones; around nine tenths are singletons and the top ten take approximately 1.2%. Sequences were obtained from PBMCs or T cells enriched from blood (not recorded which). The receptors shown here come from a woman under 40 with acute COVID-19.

The CDR3 loop reads CASSFGSPNTEAFF. The CDR3 nucleotides are TGCGCCAGCAGCTTCGGGAGCCCGAACACTGAAGCTTTCTTT. The chain combines TRBV5-1 with TRBJ1-1; no clear D. CDR1 is SGHRS, CDR2 YFSETQ, per germline. The ends were cut back, 2 bases at V and 1 base at J, with 9 bases in the middle. The CDR3 runs to 14 residues.

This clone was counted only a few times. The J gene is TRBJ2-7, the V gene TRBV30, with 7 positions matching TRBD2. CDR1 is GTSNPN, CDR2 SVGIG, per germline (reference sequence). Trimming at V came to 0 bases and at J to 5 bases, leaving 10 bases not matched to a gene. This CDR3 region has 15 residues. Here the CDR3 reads CAWSVRRGGSDEQYF. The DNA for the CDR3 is TGTGCCTGGAGTGTACGCCGGGGAGGGTCGGACGAGCAGTACTTC. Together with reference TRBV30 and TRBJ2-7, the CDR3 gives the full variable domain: SQTIHQWPATLVQPVGSPLSLECTVEGTSNPNLYWYRQAAGRGLQLLFYSVGIGQISSEVPQNLSASRPQDRQFILSSKKLLLSDSGFYLCAWSVRRGGSDEQYFGPGTRLTVT.

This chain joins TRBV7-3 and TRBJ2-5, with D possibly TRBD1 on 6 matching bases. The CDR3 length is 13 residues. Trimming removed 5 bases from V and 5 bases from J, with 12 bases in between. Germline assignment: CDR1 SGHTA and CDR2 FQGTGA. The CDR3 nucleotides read TGTGCCAGCAGCCCAGGGGCCGGGGAGACCCAGTACTTC. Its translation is CASSPGAGETQYF. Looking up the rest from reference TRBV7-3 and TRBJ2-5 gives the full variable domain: GAGVSQTPSNKVTEKGKYVELRCDPISGHTALYWYRQSLGQGPEFLIYFQGTGAADDSGLPNDRFFAVRPEGSVSTLKIQRTERGDSAVYLCASSPGAGETQYFGPGTRLLVL.

The CDR3 loop reads CASSLLADTQYF. CDR3 DNA: TGTGCCAGCAGCTTATTAGCAGATACGCAGTATTTT. The genes are TRBV7-2 and TRBJ2-3; D is ambiguous. Germline V lookup: CDR1 SGHTA, CDR2 FQGNSA. Trimming pared 2 bases from V and 4 bases from J, leaving 4 bases between. The CDR3 runs 12 residues.

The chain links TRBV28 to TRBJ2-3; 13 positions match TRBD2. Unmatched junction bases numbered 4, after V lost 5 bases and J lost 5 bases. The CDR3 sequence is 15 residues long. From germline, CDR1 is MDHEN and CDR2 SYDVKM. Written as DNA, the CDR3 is TGTGCCAGCAGTCGACTAGCGGGAGGTCAAGATACGCAGTATTTT. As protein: CASSRLAGGQDTQYF. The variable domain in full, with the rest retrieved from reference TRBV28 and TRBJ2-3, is DVKVTQSSRYLVKRTGEKVFLECVQDMDHENMFWYRQDPGLGLRLIYFSYDVKMKEKGDIPEGYSVSREKKERFSLILESASTNQTSMYLCASSRLAGGQDTQYFGPGTRLTVL.

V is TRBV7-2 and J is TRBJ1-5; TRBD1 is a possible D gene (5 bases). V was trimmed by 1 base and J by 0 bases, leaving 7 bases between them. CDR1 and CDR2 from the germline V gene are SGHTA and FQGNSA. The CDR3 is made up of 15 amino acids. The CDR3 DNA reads TGTGCCAGCAGCTTAGGGGACTTTAGCAATCAGCCCCAGCATTTT. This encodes CASSLGDFSNQPQHF.

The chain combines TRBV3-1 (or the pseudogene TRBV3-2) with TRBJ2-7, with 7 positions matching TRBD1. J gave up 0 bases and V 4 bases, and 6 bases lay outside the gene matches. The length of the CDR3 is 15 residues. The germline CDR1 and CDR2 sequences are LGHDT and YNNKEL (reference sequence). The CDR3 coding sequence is TGTGCCAGCAGCCCGACAGGGAGCATCTCCTACGAGCAGTACTTC. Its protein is CASSPTGSISYEQYF.

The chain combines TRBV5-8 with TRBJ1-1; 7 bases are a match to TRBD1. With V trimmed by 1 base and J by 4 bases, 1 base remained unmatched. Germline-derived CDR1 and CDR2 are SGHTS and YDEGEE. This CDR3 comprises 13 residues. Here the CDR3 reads CASSLSGGTEAFF. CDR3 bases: TGTGCCAGCAGCTTGTCAGGGGGCACTGAAGCTTTCTTT.

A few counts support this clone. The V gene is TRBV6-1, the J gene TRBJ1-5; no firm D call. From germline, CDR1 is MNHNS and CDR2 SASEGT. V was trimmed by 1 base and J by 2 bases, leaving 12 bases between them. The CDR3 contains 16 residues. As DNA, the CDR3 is TGTGCCAGCAGTGAAGAGCCCGGGATGGGCAATCAGCCCCAGCATTTT. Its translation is CASSEEPGMGNQPQHF.

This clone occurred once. As DNA, the CDR3 is TGTGCCAGCAGCGTCGCGGCCGTGCACAATGAGCAGTTCTTC. It codes for CASSVAAVHNEQFF. The chain is built from TRBV7-3 and TRBJ2-1; D not certain. The germline V gene encodes CDR1 SGHTA and CDR2 FQGTGA. The CDR3 length is 14 residues. V gave up 5 bases and J gave up 5 bases, with 13 bases separating them. The variable domain in full, completed from reference TRBV7-3 and TRBJ2-1, reads GAGVSQTPSNKVTEKGKYVELRCDPISGHTALYWYRQSLGQGPEFLIYFQGTGAADDSGLPNDRFFAVRPEGSVSTLKIQRTERGDSAVYLCASSVAAVHNEQFFGPGTRLTVL.

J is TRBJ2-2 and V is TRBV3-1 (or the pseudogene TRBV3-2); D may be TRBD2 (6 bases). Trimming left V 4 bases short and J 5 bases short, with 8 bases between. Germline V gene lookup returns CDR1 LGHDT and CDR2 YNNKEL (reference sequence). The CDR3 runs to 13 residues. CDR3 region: CASSPLATGELFF. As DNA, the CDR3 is TGTGCCAGCAGCCCTCTAGCGACCGGGGAGCTGTTTTTT.

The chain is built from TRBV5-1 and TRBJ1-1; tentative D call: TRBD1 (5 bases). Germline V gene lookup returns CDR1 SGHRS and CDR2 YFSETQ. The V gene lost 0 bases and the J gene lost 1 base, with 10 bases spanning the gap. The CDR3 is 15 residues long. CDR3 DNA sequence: TGCGCCAGCAGCTTGGCAGGGCCGGCGAACACTGAAGCTTTCTTT. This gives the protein CASSLAGPANTEAFF.

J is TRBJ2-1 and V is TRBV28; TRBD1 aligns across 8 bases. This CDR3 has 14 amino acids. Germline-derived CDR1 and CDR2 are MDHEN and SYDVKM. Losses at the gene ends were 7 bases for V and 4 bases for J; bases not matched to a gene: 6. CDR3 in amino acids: CASKTGGSYNEQFF. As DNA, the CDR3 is TGTGCCAGCAAAACAGGGGGGAGTTACAATGAGCAGTTCTTC.

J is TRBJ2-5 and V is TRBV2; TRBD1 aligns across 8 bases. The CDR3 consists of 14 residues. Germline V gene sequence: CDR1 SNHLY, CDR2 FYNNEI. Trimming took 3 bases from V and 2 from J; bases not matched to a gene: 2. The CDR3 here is CASSDRDRQETQYF. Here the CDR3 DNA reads TGTGCCAGCAGTGACCGGGACAGGCAAGAGACCCAGTACTTC.

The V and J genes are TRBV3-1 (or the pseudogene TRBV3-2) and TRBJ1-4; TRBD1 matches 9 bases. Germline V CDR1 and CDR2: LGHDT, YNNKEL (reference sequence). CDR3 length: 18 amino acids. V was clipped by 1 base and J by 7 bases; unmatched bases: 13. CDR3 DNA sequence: TGTGCCAGCAGCCAAGTAGGTTACGCGGACAGGGGAAGTGAAAAACTGTTTTTT. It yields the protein CASSQVGYADRGSEKLFF.

CDR3 DNA sequence: TGTGCCAGCAGTGAATATCCCAGGGGATATAGCAATCAGCCCCAGCATTTT. This translates into CASSEYPRGYSNQPQHF. The chain recombines TRBV2 with TRBJ1-5; tentatively, D is TRBD1 (6 bases). In germline, CDR1 is SNHLY, CDR2 FYNNEI. CDR3 size: 17 residues. V was cut by 2 bases and J by 0 bases, with 14 bases left in between.

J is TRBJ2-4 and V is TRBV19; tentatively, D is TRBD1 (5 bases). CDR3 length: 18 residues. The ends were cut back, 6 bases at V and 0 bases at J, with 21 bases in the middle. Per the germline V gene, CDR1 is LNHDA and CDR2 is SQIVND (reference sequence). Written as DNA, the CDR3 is TGTGCCAGTAGCCCCCCCTGGAGACAGATGCTAGCCAAAAACATTCAGTACTTC. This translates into CASSPPWRQMLAKNIQYF.

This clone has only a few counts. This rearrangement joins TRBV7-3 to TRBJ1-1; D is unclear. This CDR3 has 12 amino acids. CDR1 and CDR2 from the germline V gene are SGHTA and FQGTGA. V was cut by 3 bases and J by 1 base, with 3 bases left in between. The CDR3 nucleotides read TGTGCCAGCAGCTTCCGGAACACTGAAGCTTTCTTT. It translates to CASSFRNTEAFF.

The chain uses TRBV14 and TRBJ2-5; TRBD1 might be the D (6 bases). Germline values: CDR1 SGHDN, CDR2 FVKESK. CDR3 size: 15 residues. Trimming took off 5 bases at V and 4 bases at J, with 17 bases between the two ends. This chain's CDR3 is CASSTLRTAVETQYF. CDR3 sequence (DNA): TGTGCCAGCAGCACCCTGCGGACAGCGGTAGAGACCCAGTACTTC.

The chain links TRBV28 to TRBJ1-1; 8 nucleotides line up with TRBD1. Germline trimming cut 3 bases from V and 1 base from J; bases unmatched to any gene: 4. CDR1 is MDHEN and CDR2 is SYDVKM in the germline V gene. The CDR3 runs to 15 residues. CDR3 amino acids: CASSFQGARNTEAFF. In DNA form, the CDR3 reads TGTGCCAGCAGTTTCCAGGGGGCTAGGAACACTGAAGCTTTCTTT. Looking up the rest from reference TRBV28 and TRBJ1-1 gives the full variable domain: DVKVTQSSRYLVKRTGEKVFLECVQDMDHENMFWYRQDPGLGLRLIYFSYDVKMKEKGDIPEGYSVSREKKERFSLILESASTNQTSMYLCASSFQGARNTEAFFGQGTRLTVV.

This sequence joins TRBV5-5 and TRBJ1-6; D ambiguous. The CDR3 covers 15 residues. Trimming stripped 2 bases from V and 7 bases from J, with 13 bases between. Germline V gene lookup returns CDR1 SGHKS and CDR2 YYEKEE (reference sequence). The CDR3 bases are TGTGCCAGCAGCTTCTATGAGGGAAGGAATTCACCCCTCCACTTT. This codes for CASSFYEGRNSPLHF.

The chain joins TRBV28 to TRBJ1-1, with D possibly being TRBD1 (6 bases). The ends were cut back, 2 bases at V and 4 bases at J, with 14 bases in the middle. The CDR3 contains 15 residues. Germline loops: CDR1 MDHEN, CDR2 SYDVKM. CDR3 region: CASSLKRGGSTEAFF. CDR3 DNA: TGTGCCAGCAGTTTAAAAAGGGGGGGTAGCACTGAAGCTTTCTTT.

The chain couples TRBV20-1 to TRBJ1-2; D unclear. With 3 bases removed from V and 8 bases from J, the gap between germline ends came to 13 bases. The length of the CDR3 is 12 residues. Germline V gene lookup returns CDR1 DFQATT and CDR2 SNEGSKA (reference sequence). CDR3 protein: CSASNPGGGYTF. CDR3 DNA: TGCAGTGCTAGTAATCCCGGAGGAGGCTACACCTTC.